This entry lists 22 T cell receptor beta chains sequenced from one sample in a study of T cell changes during pregnancy in multiple sclerosis. Using immunoSEQ multiplex PCR, the repertoire was profiled, and TCRdb retains in-frame clones only, with some absent. The sample contains 40,000 to 55,000 clones, approximately 90% of which appear only once. The specimen was CD8+ T cells from peripheral blood mononuclear cells, collected in the second trimester of pregnancy. All receptors come from a female donor with multiple sclerosis, enrolled in a pregnancy study.

This clone has only one observation. The chain joins TRBV13 to TRBJ1-2; TRBD1 matches at 9 bases. The germline CDR1 and CDR2 sequences are PRHDT and FYEKMQ (reference sequence). The CDR3 consists of 14 residues. Trimming took 3 bases from V and 4 from J; bases not matched to a gene: 3. The CDR3 sequence is CASSFSGQGYGYTF. In DNA form, the CDR3 reads TGTGCCAGCAGCTTTTCGGGACAGGGCTATGGCTACACCTTC.

The rearrangement links TRBV7-3 to TRBJ2-2; D may be TRBD1 (6 bases). The CDR3 has 15 amino acids. In germline, CDR1 is SGHTA, CDR2 FQGTGA. The germline V and J ends were trimmed by 1 base and 6 bases, with 12 bases remaining between them. DNA for the CDR3: TGTGCCAGCAGCTTAATACAGGGCGGCTCCGGGGAGCTGTTTTTT. Amino acid sequence: CASSLIQGGSGELFF.

The chain has TRBV9 and TRBJ2-3, with 14 bases that match TRBD2. Germline V gene data show CDR1 as SGDLS and CDR2 as YYNGEE. This CDR3 comprises 18 residues. The ends lost 3 bases at V and 0 bases at J; junction bases unmatched: 6. CDR3 DNA sequence: TGTGCCAGCAGCGCCACGGGACTAGCGGGGGCCAGCACAGATACGCAGTATTTT. This encodes CASSATGLAGASTDTQYF.

The rearrangement links TRBV15 to TRBJ2-7; no clear D gene. Germline lookup yields CDR1 LNHNV and CDR2 YYDKDF (reference sequence). V was pared by 3 bases and J by 1 base, with 10 bases between. This CDR3 is 14 amino acids long. For the CDR3, the DNA is TGTGCCACCAGCAGCCCCGAGAGTTCCTACGAGCAGTACTTC. This codes for CATSSPESSYEQYF.

The rearrangement joins TRBV7-9 to TRBJ1-1; the D gene is possibly TRBD1 (5 bases). This CDR3 region has 18 residues. Germline V gene lookup returns CDR1 SEHNR and CDR2 FQNEAQ (reference sequence). The germline V and J ends were trimmed by 4 bases and 1 base, with 22 bases remaining between them. CDR3 protein: CASSSRGGEGSTNTEAFF. CDR3 DNA: TGTGCCAGCAGCTCCCGGGGGGGGGAGGGGTCAACGAACACTGAAGCTTTCTTT.

The genes are TRBV30 and TRBJ1-1; 8 bases agree with TRBD1. V shed 3 bases and J 4 bases; nucleotides not matched to a gene: 4. The CDR3 spans 13 residues. Germline-derived CDR1 and CDR2 are GTSNPN and SVGIG (reference sequence). Here the CDR3 reads CAWRDRGVTEAFF. CDR3 sequence (DNA): TGTGCCTGGAGAGACAGGGGAGTCACTGAAGCTTTCTTT.

The chain has TRBV15 and TRBJ2-5; 10 bases map to TRBD2. This CDR3 is 17 amino acids long. V gave up 0 bases and J gave up 5 bases; unmatched junction bases: 9. From germline, CDR1 is LNHNV and CDR2 YYDKDF (reference sequence). The CDR3 reads CATSRDIVAGGPETQYF. Here the CDR3 DNA reads TGTGCCACCAGCAGAGATATAGTAGCGGGGGGTCCGGAGACCCAGTACTTC.

V and J are TRBV7-2 and TRBJ2-5, with a weak D call TRBD1 (5 bases). Trimming took 4 bases from V and 2 from J, leaving 8 bases between them. The CDR3 consists of 13 residues. Per germline, CDR1 SGHTA and CDR2 FQGNSA. The CDR3 DNA reads TGTGCCAGCAGCTCGACAGTACAAGAGACCCAGTACTTC. The encoded protein is CASSSTVQETQYF.

The rearrangement links TRBV6-5 to TRBJ2-2; TRBD1 is a possible D gene (6 bases). There are 11 residues in the CDR3. Germline V lookup: CDR1 MNHEY, CDR2 SVGAGI. V lost 9 bases to trimming and J lost 5 bases, with 7 bases between them. CDR3 in amino acids: CASQGTGELFF. The CDR3 DNA reads as TGTGCCAGTCAGGGGACCGGGGAGCTGTTTTTT.

This chain links TRBV11-2 with TRBJ1-3; D unresolved. V was trimmed by 5 bases and J by 3 bases, leaving 14 bases between them. Germline CDR1 is SGHAT and CDR2 is FQNNGV. The CDR3 covers 15 residues. CDR3 amino acids: CASSLGLPGGNTIYF. For the CDR3, the DNA is TGTGCCAGCAGCCTCGGACTCCCCGGTGGAAACACCATATATTTT.

The rearrangement joins TRBV6-1 to TRBJ2-3, with D unresolved. Trimming took 6 bases from V and 12 from J, leaving 22 bases between them. Per the germline V gene, CDR1 is MNHNS and CDR2 is SASEGT. CDR3 length: 14 residues. The CDR3 DNA follows: TGTGCCAGCAGGGCGCAGGAAGACCATATTCCTCAGTATTTT. It encodes CASRAQEDHIPQYF.

A word on this clone: The junction departs from the called germline gene at one end, perhaps through a read error. J is TRBJ2-1 and V is TRBV7-7; 7 bases are shared with TRBD1. This CDR3 spans 15 amino acids. Germline CDR1 and CDR2: SSHAT and FNYEAQ (reference sequence). DNA for the CDR3: TGTGCTAGCAGCTCCCGGGACAGCCCTTACAATGAGCAGTTCTTC. Translating it yields CASSSRDSPYNEQFF.

This chain connects TRBV9 to TRBJ2-2, with 13 positions matching TRBD2. Trimming at V came to 0 bases and at J to 7 bases, leaving 3 bases not matched to a gene. The CDR3 consists of 16 residues. CDR1 is SGDLS, CDR2 YYNGEE, per germline. As DNA, the CDR3 is TGTGCCAGCAGCGTAGGGGGACTAGCGGGGTACGGGGAGCTGTTTTTT. The encoded protein is CASSVGGLAGYGELFF. The variable domain in full, completed from reference TRBV9 and TRBJ2-2, reads DSGVTQTPKHLITATGQRVTLRCSPRSGDLSVYWYQQSLDQGLQFLIQYYNGEERAKGNILERFSAQQFPDLHSELNLSSLELGDSALYFCASSVGGLAGYGELFFGEGSRLTVL.

This clone showed up just once. The chain links TRBV7-6 to TRBJ2-7; D unresolved. CDR3 length: 15 residues. V was pared by 0 bases and J by 2 bases, with 11 bases between. Germline V gene lookup returns CDR1 SGHVS and CDR2 FNYEAQ. The CDR3 bases are TGTGCCAGCAGCTTAGCGGCAAATTCACCCTACGAGCAGTACTTC. Its protein product is CASSLAANSPYEQYF. The variable domain in full, with the rest retrieved from reference TRBV7-6 and TRBJ2-7, is GAGVSQSPRYKVTKRGQDVALRCDPISGHVSLYWYRQALGQGPEFLTYFNYEAQQDKSGLPNDRFSAERPEGSISTLTIQRTEQRDSAMYRCASSLAANSPYEQYFGPGTRLTVT.

The rearrangement links TRBV5-5 to TRBJ1-1; 7 nucleotides agree with TRBD1. The CDR3 is 13 residues long. Germline V CDR1 and CDR2: SGHKS, YYEKEE (reference sequence). V lost 5 bases, J lost 4 bases, and 5 bases stayed unmatched. The CDR3 nucleotides are TGTGCCAGCAGAACCGCAGGGGGCACTGAAGCTTTCTTT. This codes for CASRTAGGTEAFF.

This chain joins TRBV5-1 and TRBJ2-7; D remains ambiguous. Germline V gene lookup returns CDR1 SGHRS and CDR2 YFSETQ. The CDR3 is 14 residues long. Trimming removed 0 bases at V and 0 bases at J, with 7 bases between. The CDR3 loop is CASSLEALSYEQYF. The CDR3 region has the DNA TGCGCCAGCAGCTTGGAAGCGCTCTCCTACGAGCAGTACTTC.

V and J are TRBV5-6 and TRBJ1-1; maybe TRBD1 (5 bases). Trimming cost V 0 bases and J 4 bases, with 16 bases left between them. Germline values: CDR1 SGHDT, CDR2 YYEEEE. The CDR3 extends over 16 amino acids. CDR3 in amino acids: CASSLAGLGPGTEAFF. The CDR3 nucleotides read TGTGCCAGCAGCTTGGCCGGATTGGGGCCCGGCACTGAAGCTTTCTTT. Looking up the rest from reference TRBV5-6 and TRBJ1-1 gives the full variable domain: DAGVTQSPTHLIKTRGQQVTLRCSPKSGHDTVSWYQQALGQGPQFIFQYYEEEERQRGNFPDRFSGHQFPNYSSELNVNALLLGDSALYLCASSLAGLGPGTEAFFGQGTRLTVV.

The rearrangement links TRBV5-6 to TRBJ1-1; 8 bases are a match to TRBD1. After removal of 2 bases from V and 1 base from J, the junction contained 1 base not matched to a gene. Germline loops: CDR1 SGHDT, CDR2 YYEEEE. The CDR3 consists of 14 residues. The CDR3 spells CASSFGQGNTEAFF. Written as DNA, the CDR3 is TGTGCCAGCAGCTTTGGACAGGGGAACACTGAAGCTTTCTTT.

The chain joins TRBV15 to TRBJ2-3; maybe TRBD2 (6 bases). Germline CDR1 is LNHNV and CDR2 is YYDKDF (reference sequence). The CDR3 contains 17 residues. The V end lost 3 bases, the J end lost 3 bases, and 19 bases lay between the germline ends. The CDR3 sequence: CATSRRAPGGGTDTQYF. In DNA form, the CDR3 reads TGTGCCACCAGCAGGAGGGCCCCAGGTGGGGGGACAGATACGCAGTATTTT.

The chain recombines TRBV29-1 with TRBJ2-1; 10 nucleotides line up with TRBD1. This CDR3 comprises 10 residues. After removal of 6 bases from V and 15 bases from J, the junction contained 5 bases not matched to a gene. Germline V gene sequence: CDR1 SQVTM, CDR2 ANQGSEA. This CDR3 is CSVARDRGFF. In nucleotides, the CDR3 is TGCAGCGTCGCTCGGGACAGGGGGTTCTTC.

The chain employs TRBV7-9 and TRBJ1-1; D remains unclear. This CDR3 spans 13 amino acids. V was clipped by 5 bases and J by 4 bases, with 11 bases between them. Germline assignment: CDR1 SEHNR and CDR2 FQNEAQ (reference sequence). Written as DNA, the CDR3 is TGTGCCAGCAGCCTTGTACTCGGCACTGAAGCTTTCTTT. Translating it yields CASSLVLGTEAFF.

The chain carries TRBV19 and TRBJ1-2; TRBD1 might be the D (6 bases). V lost 7 bases to trimming and J lost 2 bases, with 14 bases between them. Germline values: CDR1 LNHDA, CDR2 SQIVND (reference sequence). This CDR3 comprises 14 residues. CDR3 residues: CASKQQGGNYGYTF. Written as DNA, the CDR3 is TGTGCCAGTAAACAACAGGGCGGCAACTATGGCTACACCTTC.